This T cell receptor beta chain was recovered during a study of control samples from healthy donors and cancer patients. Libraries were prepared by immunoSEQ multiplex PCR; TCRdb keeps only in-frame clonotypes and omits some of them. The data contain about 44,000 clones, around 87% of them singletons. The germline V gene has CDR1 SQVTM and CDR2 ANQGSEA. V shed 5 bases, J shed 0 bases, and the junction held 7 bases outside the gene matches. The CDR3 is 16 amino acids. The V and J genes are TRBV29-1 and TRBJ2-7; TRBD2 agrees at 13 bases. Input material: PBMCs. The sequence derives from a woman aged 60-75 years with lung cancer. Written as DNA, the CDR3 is TGCAGCGTTAGACCAAGACTAGCGGGAGGCTCCTACGAGCAGTACTTC. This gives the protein CSVRPRLAGGSYEQYF.